The 30 T cell receptor beta chains below all came from one sample that was sequenced in a study of regulatory and conventional T cells in RAG deficiency. Libraries were prepared by immunoSEQ multiplex PCR; TCRdb keeps only in-frame clonotypes and omits some of them. The table lists tens of thousands of clones, just under 90% of them singletons. Conventional CD4+ T cells were sorted from blood as CD25-low CD127-high cells. The sample was also reused in another study, on regulatory T cells. As reported in that work: Amplification used 52 TRBV primers and 13 TRBJ primers.

Specimen: CD4+ effector T cells sorted from blood. The receptor set was obtained from a human donor in good health.

This clone has only one observation. The V call is TRBV11-2, the J call TRBJ2-4, with TRBD1 as a possible D gene (5 bases). The length of the CDR3 is 13 residues. Trimming took off 5 bases at V and 9 bases at J, with 14 bases between the two ends. Germline V CDR1 and CDR2: SGHAT, FQNNGV. In nucleotides, the CDR3 is TGTGCCAGCAGCCCAAGCGACAGATCCATTCAGTACTTC. Translated: CASSPSDRSIQYF.

V gene TRBV28 combines with J gene TRBJ2-7, with D unresolved. The V end lost 3 bases, the J end lost 2 bases, and 11 bases lay between the germline ends. CDR1 is MDHEN and CDR2 is SYDVKM in the germline V gene. This CDR3 comprises 14 residues. In nucleotides, the CDR3 is TGTGCCAGCAGTTTTATGGGGTCCGCCTACGAGCAGTACTTC. It is translated as CASSFMGSAYEQYF. The variable domain in full, with the rest retrieved from reference TRBV28 and TRBJ2-7, is DVKVTQSSRYLVKRTGEKVFLECVQDMDHENMFWYRQDPGLGLRLIYFSYDVKMKEKGDIPEGYSVSREKKERFSLILESASTNQTSMYLCASSFMGSAYEQYFGPGTRLTVT.

CDR3 DNA sequence: TGTGCCAGCAGTGAGCTTCTAGCGGCAGCTAACACCGGGGAGCTGTTTTTT. This sequence encodes CASSELLAAANTGELFF. J is TRBJ2-2 and V is TRBV6-1; TRBD2 aligns across 7 bases. CDR1 MNHNS and CDR2 SASEGT come from the germline V gene. The length of the CDR3 is 17 residues. V dropped 3 bases and J dropped 2; count of bases not matched to a gene: 9.

This clone was observed once. This CDR3 is CASSPSGRETQYF. CDR3 sequence (DNA): TGTGCCAGCTCACCCTCGGGGCGGGAGACCCAGTACTTC. V and J are TRBV18 and TRBJ2-5; D might be TRBD1 or TRBD2, each matching 5 bases. Trimming left V 3 bases short and J 5 bases short, with 10 bases between. The CDR3 consists of 13 residues. Germline-derived CDR1 and CDR2 are KGHSH and LQKENI.

The chain recombines TRBV6-1 with TRBJ2-1, with 10 bases lining up with TRBD2. Trimming removed 2 bases from V and 3 bases from J; junction bases left unmatched: 7. CDR3 length: 17 amino acids. Looked up from germline, CDR1 is MNHNS and CDR2 is SASEGT. The CDR3 nucleotides read TGTGCCAGCAGTGAATCCGGACTAGCGGCGAACTACAATGAGCAGTTCTTC. Residues: CASSESGLAANYNEQFF.

J is TRBJ1-1 and V is TRBV6-5; 7 bases align to TRBD1. V lost 10 bases to trimming and J lost 6 bases; unmatched junction nucleotides: 17. Germline lookup yields CDR1 MNHEY and CDR2 SVGAGI. The CDR3 runs 15 residues. CDR3 bases: TGTGCCACCCAAGAGAGCATGACAGGGTGGGCTGAAGCTTTCTTT. This sequence encodes CATQESMTGWAEAFF.

In DNA form, the CDR3 reads TGTGCCAGTACCACATCGTGGGGACCTGGGGCCAACGTCCTGACTTTC. This gives the protein CASTTSWGPGANVLTF. The chain is built from TRBV19 and TRBJ2-6, with D perhaps matching TRBD1 or TRBD2 (5 bases each). CDR1 is LNHDA, CDR2 SQIVND, per germline (reference sequence). CDR3 length: 16 residues. Trimming removed 7 bases at V and 2 bases at J, with 15 bases between.

The rearrangement links TRBV11-3 to TRBJ2-3, with a possible D match to TRBD1 (5 bases). CDR1 is SGHNT, CDR2 YENEEA, per germline. V lost 1 base to trimming and J lost 5 bases, with 7 bases between them. CDR3 length: 13 residues. CDR3 sequence (DNA): TGTGCCAGCAGCTTAGGACAGCGAGATACGCAGTATTTT. The encoded protein is CASSLGQRDTQYF.

The chain is built from TRBV7-6 and TRBJ1-2; D may be TRBD1 (5 bases). The V gene lost 5 bases and the J gene lost 6 bases, with 19 bases spanning the gap. The V gene's germline CDR1 is SGHVS and CDR2 FNYEAQ. This CDR3 contains 15 residues. CDR3 protein: CASSPGREGTNGYTF. The CDR3 coding sequence is TGTGCCAGCAGCCCAGGGCGGGAGGGGACTAATGGCTACACCTTC.

This chain connects TRBV11-3 to TRBJ2-1; perhaps TRBD2 as D (5 bases). The ends were cut back, 0 bases at V and 2 bases at J, with 14 bases in the middle. CDR3 length equals 17 residues. Germline V CDR1 and CDR2: SGHNT, YENEEA. CDR3 loop: CASSLDRLGLPYNEQFF. The CDR3 bases are TGTGCCAGCAGCTTAGATCGATTAGGACTGCCCTACAATGAGCAGTTCTTC.

The rearrangement joins TRBV18 to TRBJ1-2; 10 positions agree with TRBD1. Germline V lookup: CDR1 KGHSH, CDR2 LQKENI. The trim removed 5 bases at V and 1 base at J, leaving 13 bases unmatched. CDR3 size: 18 residues. The CDR3 reads CASSATGTGVFFNYGYTF. The CDR3, as DNA: TGTGCCAGCTCAGCGACCGGGACAGGGGTTTTTTTTAACTATGGCTACACCTTC.

The chain employs TRBV2 and TRBJ2-5; 11 bases line up with TRBD2. This CDR3 is 17 amino acids long. The trim removed 4 bases at V and 4 bases at J, leaving 11 bases unmatched. Germline lookup yields CDR1 SNHLY and CDR2 FYNNEI. CDR3 loop: CASSGYLAGGRGETQYF. In nucleotides, the CDR3 is TGTGCCAGCAGTGGATATCTAGCGGGGGGCCGGGGAGAGACCCAGTACTTC.

The chain has TRBV19 and TRBJ2-1, with 7 positions matching TRBD2. V shed 10 bases, J shed 4 bases, and the junction held 10 bases outside the gene matches. This CDR3 is built from 14 residues. CDR1 is LNHDA and CDR2 is SQIVND in the germline V gene (reference sequence). The DNA for the CDR3 is TGTGCCACCGCACGGGAGGCCAGATACAATGAGCAGTTCTTC. Its protein product is CATAREARYNEQFF.

The chain links TRBV5-1 to TRBJ2-5; D is uncertain. This CDR3 comprises 12 residues. Germline V lookup: CDR1 SGHRS, CDR2 YFSETQ. V was clipped by 7 bases and J by 5 bases, with 12 bases between them. DNA of the CDR3: TGCGCCAGCCAGGATGAATGGGAGACCCAGTACTTC. Encoded protein: CASQDEWETQYF.

The chain recombines TRBV5-1 with TRBJ1-3, with 7 positions matching TRBD1. The CDR3 loop spans 15 amino acids. Per the germline V gene, CDR1 is SGHRS and CDR2 is YFSETQ. The ends lost 4 bases at V and 2 bases at J; junction bases unmatched: 6. CDR3 protein: CASSLRQGAGNTIYF. The CDR3 region has the DNA TGCGCCAGCAGCCTTCGCCAGGGGGCTGGAAACACCATATATTTT.

The chain joins TRBV27 to TRBJ2-1; 10 bases agree with TRBD2. The germline V gene encodes CDR1 MNHEY and CDR2 SMNVEV (reference sequence). Trimming removed 5 bases from V and 4 bases from J; junction bases left unmatched: 5. There are 15 residues in the CDR3. The CDR3 is CASSIAGGNYNEQFF. DNA for the CDR3: TGTGCCAGCAGTATAGCGGGGGGTAATTACAATGAGCAGTTCTTC.

The chain employs TRBV5-4 and TRBJ2-5; 11 nucleotides line up with TRBD2. Germline-derived CDR1 and CDR2 are SGHNT and YYREEE (reference sequence). J gave up 5 bases and V 0 bases, and 9 bases lay outside the gene matches. The CDR3 is 17 residues long. CDR3 coding DNA: TGTGCCAGCAGCTTGGCCATAGCGGGAGGGGTCCGGGAGACCCAGTACTTC. Translated: CASSLAIAGGVRETQYF.

V is TRBV2 and J is TRBJ2-3; 7 positions agree with TRBD1. The CDR3 has 13 amino acids. Germline CDR1 SNHLY, CDR2 FYNNEI. With 10 bases clipped from V and 4 bases from J, the junction kept 8 bases outside the gene matches. DNA of the CDR3: TGTGCCACGGAACAGGGGTCAGCAGATACGCAGTATTTT. It encodes CATEQGSADTQYF.

The rearrangement joins TRBV5-4 to TRBJ1-2; D gene uncertain. Looked up from germline, CDR1 is SGHNT and CDR2 is YYREEE (reference sequence). Deletions cut 0 bases from V and 4 bases from J, with 7 bases between. CDR3 length: 13 residues. The CDR3 bases are TGTGCCAGCAGCTTGGACGGTGGCTATGGCTACACCTTC. Protein: CASSLDGGYGYTF.

This rearrangement joins TRBV28 to TRBJ2-7, with 10 positions matching TRBD1. In germline, CDR1 is MDHEN, CDR2 SYDVKM. After removal of 6 bases from V and 4 bases from J, the junction contained 12 bases not matched to a gene. There are 16 residues in the CDR3. This CDR3 is CASRRPPGQGRYEQYF. As DNA, the CDR3 is TGTGCCAGCAGGCGGCCTCCGGGACAGGGGAGGTACGAGCAGTACTTC.

This clone was observed a handful of times. The rearrangement joins TRBV19 to TRBJ1-4; TRBD1 might be the D (6 bases). Per germline, CDR1 LNHDA and CDR2 SQIVND (reference sequence). Trimming took off 6 bases at V and 7 bases at J, with 21 bases between the two ends. CDR3 size: 16 residues. The CDR3 region is CASRGASERGGEKLFF. CDR3 sequence (DNA): TGTGCCAGTAGGGGGGCCTCGGAACGTGGAGGTGAAAAACTGTTTTTT.

The V call is TRBV6-5, the J call TRBJ1-1, with D uncertain. Looked up from germline, CDR1 is MNHEY and CDR2 is SVGAGI. The V and J ends lost 7 bases and 0 bases respectively, with 9 bases between them. The CDR3 consists of 13 residues. Here the CDR3 DNA reads TGTGCCAGCAATCCCGAATTGAACACTGAAGCTTTCTTT. This codes for CASNPELNTEAFF.

This rearrangement joins TRBV11-2 to TRBJ1-6, with D hard to call. Germline assignment: CDR1 SGHAT and CDR2 FQNNGV. Trimming stripped 5 bases from V and 8 bases from J, with 10 bases between. This CDR3 contains 13 residues. The CDR3 here is CASSLMRDSPLHF. The CDR3 DNA is TGTGCCAGCAGCCTAATGAGGGATTCACCCCTCCACTTT. Supplemented by reference TRBV11-2 and TRBJ1-6, the full variable domain reads EAGVAQSPRYKIIEKRQSVAFWCNPISGHATLYWYQQILGQGPKLLIQFQNNGVVDDSQLPKDRFSAERLKGVDSTLKIQPAKLEDSAVYLCASSLMRDSPLHFGNGTRLTVT.

The chain joins TRBV5-4 to TRBJ2-1; no clear D gene. Per the germline V gene, CDR1 is SGHNT and CDR2 is YYREEE (reference sequence). There are 16 residues in the CDR3. Trimming stripped 4 bases from V and 6 bases from J, with 20 bases between. CDR3 amino acids: CASSPPDGRIVNEQFF. In DNA, the CDR3 is TGTGCCAGCAGCCCACCGGACGGCCGCATCGTCAATGAGCAGTTCTTC.

This clone has a handful of counts. The chain is built from TRBV28 and TRBJ2-2, with TRBD2 as a possible D gene (5 bases). Germline-derived CDR1 and CDR2 are MDHEN and SYDVKM. The CDR3 is made up of 15 amino acids. Trimming removed 6 bases at V and 1 base at J, with 12 bases between. CDR3: CASRQSTMNTGELFF. CDR3 nucleotides: TGTGCCAGCAGGCAATCGACTATGAACACCGGGGAGCTGTTTTTT.

This chain uses TRBV5-1 with TRBJ2-7, with 7 bases matching TRBD1. The CDR3 spans 14 residues. Germline V CDR1 and CDR2: SGHRS, YFSETQ. V lost 4 bases to trimming and J lost 2 bases; unmatched junction nucleotides: 6. In nucleotides, the CDR3 is TGCGCCAGCAGCCTACGACAGGGACCCTACGAGCAGTACTTC. It specifies CASSLRQGPYEQYF.

The CDR3 nucleotides read TGTGCCAGCAGCGTACAGACTAGCGGGGGGCAACTTGAGCAGTTCTTC. Amino acid sequence: CASSVQTSGGQLEQFF. The rearrangement joins TRBV7-6 to TRBJ2-1; 13 bases line up with TRBD2. Germline CDR1 reads SGHVS; CDR2 reads FNYEAQ. Losses at the gene ends were 5 bases for V and 9 bases for J; bases not matched to a gene: 10. The CDR3 contains 16 residues.

This chain links TRBV9 with TRBJ2-7; D is unclear. The germline gives CDR1 SGDLS, CDR2 YYNGEE. Between the trimmed V and J ends, which lost 3 bases and 4 bases, there was a span of 14 bases. This CDR3 spans 14 amino acids. CDR3 sequence: CASSETPHGYEQYF. For the CDR3, the DNA is TGTGCCAGCAGCGAGACCCCTCATGGATACGAGCAGTACTTC.

This clone has only a few counts. The chain uses TRBV19 and TRBJ2-7; tentative D call: TRBD2 (5 bases). This CDR3 is 15 amino acids long. V lost 3 bases to trimming and J lost 1 base, with 13 bases between them. CDR1 is LNHDA and CDR2 is SQIVND in the germline V gene (reference sequence). DNA for the CDR3: TGTGCCAGTAGTATGGTGGCCAGGACTTCCTACGAGCAGTACTTC. Amino acids: CASSMVARTSYEQYF.

This clone was seen just once. This rearrangement joins TRBV7-9 to TRBJ1-1; tentatively, D is TRBD1 (5 bases). The germline V gene encodes CDR1 SEHNR and CDR2 FQNEAQ (reference sequence). This CDR3 is 14 amino acids long. The ends were cut back, 0 bases at V and 10 bases at J, with 15 bases in the middle. The CDR3 DNA follows: TGTGCCAGCAGCTTAGCGAATAGGGACGGGGTAGCTTTCTTT. This translates into CASSLANRDGVAFF.